Below, 25 T cell receptor beta chains from the same sample are listed, as sequenced in a study of cytomegalovirus exposure and HLA in healthy donors. PCR was performed using 60 Vbeta and 13 Jbeta primers. TCRdb keeps only in-frame clones here, not all; method: immunoSEQ multiplex PCR. The repertoire holds about 110,000 clones, with more than 65% as singletons. Sequencing was done on a sample of PBMCs. These receptors were collected from a man aged 25-40 years in good health and CMV-seropositive.

CDR3 in amino acids: CASGEGGGYEQYF. In DNA form, the CDR3 reads TGTGCCAGCGGGGAGGGAGGGGGATACGAGCAGTACTTC. The chain joins TRBV5-8 to TRBJ2-7; possibly TRBD2 for D (7 bases). CDR1 and CDR2 from the germline V gene are SGHTS and YDEGEE. Trimming took 7 bases from V and 4 from J, leaving 15 bases between them. CDR3 length: 13 residues.

Note on this clone: Relative to the germline gene, one junction end is altered; a read error may explain this. V is TRBV7-9 and J is TRBJ2-1, with 10 bases identical to TRBD2. The CDR3 totals 13 residues. Germline-derived CDR1 and CDR2 are SEHNR and FQNEAQ (reference sequence). Here the CDR3 reads CSSSRSLAGVEFF. Here the CDR3 DNA reads TGTTCCAGCAGCCGTTCTCTAGCGGGGGTAGAGTTCTTC.

The V gene is TRBV19, the J gene TRBJ2-5; 10 bases fit TRBD2. The assigned J gene may be wrong: the sequence end matches TRBJ2-7 better. Germline V CDR1 and CDR2: LNHDA, SQIVND (reference sequence). This CDR3 has 14 residues. The CDR3 sequence is CASSASGGSYEQYF. The CDR3 region has the DNA TGTGCCAGTAGTGCTAGCGGGGGATCGTACGAGCAGTACTTC.

V and J are TRBV25-1 and TRBJ2-2; D remains unclear. The CDR3 contains 16 residues. Trimming shortened V by 4 bases and J by 4 bases, and 16 bases separated the two germline ends. Germline V lookup: CDR1 MGHDK, CDR2 SYGVNS. This CDR3 is CASSGEVATGTGELFF. CDR3 DNA: TGTGCCAGCAGTGGAGAGGTGGCGACGGGCACCGGGGAGCTGTTTTTT.

This chain links TRBV30 with TRBJ1-2, with D possibly being TRBD1 (6 bases). The germline V and J ends were trimmed by 2 bases and 4 bases, with 20 bases remaining between them. There are 16 residues in the CDR3. Germline lookup yields CDR1 GTSNPN and CDR2 SVGIG (reference sequence). This chain's CDR3 is CAWSLPSGGLGYGYTF. The CDR3 nucleotides read TGTGCCTGGAGTCTCCCGAGCGGGGGGCTCGGCTATGGCTACACCTTC.

The chain uses TRBV7-2 and TRBJ2-7; a possible D gene is TRBD1 (5 bases). Germline V gives CDR1 SGHTA, CDR2 FQGNSA. The CDR3 runs 16 residues. Between the trimmed V and J ends, which lost 1 base and 6 bases, there was a span of 19 bases. The CDR3 loop is CASSLDLQALAREQYF. The CDR3 DNA reads as TGTGCCAGCAGCTTAGACTTACAGGCCCTCGCCCGCGAGCAGTACTTC.

This clone appeared a single time. The chain uses TRBV5-6 and TRBJ1-6, with TRBD1 matching over 9 bases. J lost 10 bases, V lost 0 bases, and 5 bases had no gene match. This CDR3 has 15 residues. Germline assignment: CDR1 SGHDT and CDR2 YYEEEE. The CDR3 DNA follows: TGTGCCAGCAGCTTGGGGACAGGGGTTAGCTCACCCCTCCACTTT. It specifies CASSLGTGVSSPLHF.

V usage is TRBV15 and J usage is TRBJ2-3, with 9 bases aligning to TRBD2. Per germline, CDR1 LNHNV and CDR2 YYDKDF (reference sequence). Trimming at V came to 1 base and at J to 5 bases, leaving 10 bases not matched to a gene. The CDR3 runs to 17 residues. This CDR3 is CATSRALAGGPGDTQYF. For the CDR3, the DNA is TGTGCCACCAGCAGAGCTCTTGCGGGGGGGCCGGGAGATACGCAGTATTTT.

This clone was seen a handful of times. V usage is TRBV19 and J usage is TRBJ1-2; TRBD1 matches 9 bases. CDR3 length: 14 residues. Germline V gene lookup returns CDR1 LNHDA and CDR2 SQIVND (reference sequence). V dropped 7 bases and J dropped 4; count of bases not matched to a gene: 7. Here the CDR3 reads CASTPPGQGYGYTF. CDR3 nucleotides: TGTGCCAGTACCCCGCCGGGACAGGGCTATGGCTACACCTTC.

V usage is TRBV27 and J usage is TRBJ2-5, with D tentatively TRBD2 (6 bases). The last part of the DNA fits TRBJ2-7 better; the J call may be wrong. Germline V lookup: CDR1 MNHEY, CDR2 SMNVEV (reference sequence). This CDR3 is 13 amino acids long. CDR3 residues: CASSSRGTYEQYF. The CDR3, as DNA: TGTGCCAGCAGTTCCCGGGGGACCTACGAGCAGTACTTC.

This clone was observed a few times. The genes are TRBV18 and TRBJ2-7; 10 positions agree with TRBD1. The CDR3 extends over 16 amino acids. CDR1 and CDR2 from the germline V gene are KGHSH and LQKENI. V lost 1 base and J lost 8; bases outside the gene matches: 11. The CDR3 spells CASSPQEPGQGYQQYF. The CDR3 DNA reads TGTGCCAGCTCACCACAAGAACCGGGACAGGGGTACCAGCAGTACTTC.

The chain carries TRBV27 and TRBJ2-7; maybe TRBD2 (7 bases). The germline V gene encodes CDR1 MNHEY and CDR2 SMNVEV (reference sequence). The CDR3 consists of 12 residues. V lost 8 bases to trimming and J lost 6 bases, with 14 bases between them. The CDR3 loop reads CASGGARPEQYF. Written as DNA, the CDR3 is TGTGCCAGCGGGGGGGCAAGACCCGAGCAGTACTTC.

The rearrangement joins TRBV11-2 to TRBJ1-2; 7 nucleotides match TRBD1. After removal of 5 bases from V and 8 bases from J, the junction contained 11 bases not matched to a gene. The CDR3 is 14 residues long. Germline V gives CDR1 SGHAT, CDR2 FQNNGV. The DNA of the CDR3 is TGTGCCAGCAGCCCCCCATTTATCAGGGGGGGCTACACCTTC. Its translation is CASSPPFIRGGYTF.

The V gene is TRBV9, the J gene TRBJ2-7, with D perhaps TRBD1 (6 bases). The ends were cut back, 4 bases at V and 5 bases at J, with 13 bases in the middle. This CDR3 spans 13 amino acids. The germline V gene encodes CDR1 SGDLS and CDR2 YYNGEE. CDR3 loop: CASSPPEGDEQYF. CDR3 nucleotide sequence: TGTGCCAGCAGCCCTCCCGAGGGGGACGAGCAGTACTTC.

The genes are TRBV18 and TRBJ1-4; 7 bases are a match to TRBD1. Per the germline V gene, CDR1 is KGHSH and CDR2 is LQKENI. This CDR3 contains 14 residues. V gave up 2 bases and J gave up 4 bases; unmatched junction bases: 1. This CDR3 is CASSPTGVNEKLFF. CDR3 bases: TGTGCCAGCTCACCAACAGGGGTTAATGAAAAACTGTTTTTT. The full variable domain, completed using reference TRBV18 and TRBJ1-4, is NAGVMQNPRHLVRRRGQEARLRCSPMKGHSHVYWYRQLPEEGLKFMVYLQKENIIDESGMPKERFSAEFPKEGPSILRIQQVVRGDSAAYFCASSPTGVNEKLFFGSGTQLSVL.

The gene calls are TRBV7-2 and TRBJ1-4; D is perhaps TRBD1 (5 bases). Deletions cut 2 bases from V and 4 bases from J, with 11 bases between. In germline, CDR1 is SGHTA, CDR2 FQGNSA. The CDR3 has 15 residues. In DNA, the CDR3 is TGTGCCAGCAGCTTATGGCAGGGACTTAATGAAAAACTGTTTTTT. It encodes CASSLWQGLNEKLFF.

V gene TRBV29-1 combines with J gene TRBJ2-3; 11 bases fit TRBD2. Germline V gives CDR1 SQVTM, CDR2 ANQGSEA. The junction had 10 bases not matched to a gene; V was cut back by 1 base and J by 4 bases. This CDR3 comprises 17 residues. This CDR3 reads CSVEGGSGGAGSDTQYF. In nucleotides, the CDR3 is TGCAGCGTTGAAGGCGGTAGCGGGGGGGCAGGGTCAGATACGCAGTATTTT.

The rearrangement joins TRBV19 to TRBJ2-1, with 10 bases lining up with TRBD2. Germline V gene data show CDR1 as LNHDA and CDR2 as SQIVND (reference sequence). Losses at the gene ends were 4 bases for V and 3 bases for J; bases not matched to a gene: 3. The CDR3 is made up of 15 amino acids. The CDR3 reads CASSTLAGNYNEQFF. The CDR3 nucleotides are TGTGCCAGTAGTACACTAGCGGGGAACTACAATGAGCAGTTCTTC.

The rearrangement links TRBV2 to TRBJ1-1, with D unclear. The CDR3 extends over 12 amino acids. Trimming stripped 7 bases from V and 5 bases from J, with 11 bases between. Germline V CDR1 and CDR2: SNHLY, FYNNEI. The DNA for the CDR3 is TGTGCCAGCAATTGGAGGGAAACTGAAGCTTTCTTT. Its translation is CASNWRETEAFF.

The V gene is TRBV6-5, the J gene TRBJ2-5; D ambiguous. The DNA matches TRBJ2-7 better at its end, which makes the J call doubtful. Germline lookup yields CDR1 MNHEY and CDR2 SVGAGI. The CDR3 length is 15 residues. In DNA, the CDR3 is TGTGCCAGCAGAGAACAGTTTACAGCAACCTACGAGCAGTACTTC. The encoded protein is CASREQFTATYEQYF.

This sequence joins TRBV11-2 and TRBJ2-1, with 8 nucleotides matching TRBD2. The CDR3 totals 17 residues. Germline CDR1 is SGHAT and CDR2 is FQNNGV. With 5 bases clipped from V and 8 bases from J, the junction kept 17 bases outside the gene matches. The CDR3 sequence: CASSPWSGGQSLDEQFF. The CDR3 DNA reads TGTGCCAGCAGCCCCTGGTCGGGGGGGCAAAGTTTGGATGAGCAGTTCTTC.

V is TRBV19 and J is TRBJ2-3; D may be TRBD1 (6 bases). The length of the CDR3 is 15 residues. CDR1 LNHDA and CDR2 SQIVND come from the germline V gene (reference sequence). V was clipped by 7 bases and J by 3 bases, with 17 bases between them. The CDR3 reads CASTVIGGSTDTQYF. Written as DNA, the CDR3 is TGTGCCAGTACCGTAATAGGGGGTAGTACAGATACGCAGTATTTT. The whole variable domain, remainder taken from reference TRBV19 and TRBJ2-3, is DGGITQSPKYLFRKEGQNVTLSCEQNLNHDAMYWYRQDPGQGLRLIYYSQIVNDFQKGDIAEGYSVSREKKESFPLTVTSAQKNPTAFYLCASTVIGGSTDTQYFGPGTRLTVL.

This rearrangement joins TRBV7-9 to TRBJ2-1, with 10 nucleotides matching TRBD2. This CDR3 contains 15 residues. V was clipped by 5 bases and J by 8 bases; unmatched bases: 9. Germline-derived CDR1 and CDR2 are SEHNR and FQNEAQ (reference sequence). CDR3 DNA sequence: TGTGCCAGCAGCCAAGCGGGGGGGCCCGGTGATGAGCAGTTCTTC. It codes for CASSQAGGPGDEQFF.

J is TRBJ1-1 and V is TRBV9; possibly TRBD1 for D (6 bases). V lost 3 bases to trimming and J lost 1 base, with 13 bases between them. The CDR3 covers 15 residues. Germline V CDR1 and CDR2: SGDLS, YYNGEE. This chain's CDR3 is CASSGRDTANTEAFF. Here the CDR3 DNA reads TGTGCCAGCAGCGGACGGGACACGGCGAACACTGAAGCTTTCTTT.

The gene calls are TRBV29-1 and TRBJ2-7; D unclear. Germline CDR1 and CDR2: SQVTM and ANQGSEA. Trimming pared 5 bases from V and 3 bases from J, leaving 11 bases between. This CDR3 contains 12 residues. Here the CDR3 reads CSVSTEFYEQYF. DNA of the CDR3: TGCAGCGTTTCCACAGAATTCTACGAGCAGTACTTC.